This T cell receptor (beta chain) came from a study of patients and donors after allogeneic stem cell transplantation. In TCRdb, the RT-PCR reads were re-called with MiXCR into one record per CDR3 protein. The repertoire has about 40,000 distinct CDR3 sequences, about 31% of them found once; the top ten carry about two thirds. The V and J ends lost 0 bases and 8 bases respectively, with 8 bases between them. Germline CDR1 reads SGHTA; CDR2 reads FQGTGA. CDR3 size: 13 residues. The chain uses TRBV7-3 and TRBJ2-1; no reliable D call. Sequenced input: blood, either unsorted or a sorted T cell fraction (not recorded which). This TCR was recovered from a human donor who was either an allogeneic HSCT recipient or a stem cell or donor lymphocyte infusion donor (not recorded which). It is not recorded whose cells these are; they may come from a transplant donor. As DNA, the CDR3 is TGTGCCAGCAGCTTAACTAGCTCACATGAGCAGTTCTTC. It encodes CASSLTSSHEQFF.